This TCR beta chain was identified during a study of cytomegalovirus exposure and HLA in healthy donors. Here immunoSEQ multiplex PCR was the method, and the copy in TCRdb shows in-frame clones only, minus some. Of around 91,000 clones detected, 93% appear once; the ten largest clones hold around 1.1%. The CDR3 contains 15 residues. V gave up 2 bases and J gave up 1 base, with 8 bases separating them. The germline V gene has CDR1 SGHVS and CDR2 FNYEAQ. This TCR was recovered from a woman in her twenties or thirties in good health and CMV-seropositive. This chain uses TRBV7-6 with TRBJ2-2, with D unresolved. Sequenced: PBMCs. Here the CDR3 reads CASSLHPGNTGELFF. CDR3 nucleotides: TGTGCCAGCAGCTTACACCCAGGGAACACCGGGGAGCTGTTTTTT.